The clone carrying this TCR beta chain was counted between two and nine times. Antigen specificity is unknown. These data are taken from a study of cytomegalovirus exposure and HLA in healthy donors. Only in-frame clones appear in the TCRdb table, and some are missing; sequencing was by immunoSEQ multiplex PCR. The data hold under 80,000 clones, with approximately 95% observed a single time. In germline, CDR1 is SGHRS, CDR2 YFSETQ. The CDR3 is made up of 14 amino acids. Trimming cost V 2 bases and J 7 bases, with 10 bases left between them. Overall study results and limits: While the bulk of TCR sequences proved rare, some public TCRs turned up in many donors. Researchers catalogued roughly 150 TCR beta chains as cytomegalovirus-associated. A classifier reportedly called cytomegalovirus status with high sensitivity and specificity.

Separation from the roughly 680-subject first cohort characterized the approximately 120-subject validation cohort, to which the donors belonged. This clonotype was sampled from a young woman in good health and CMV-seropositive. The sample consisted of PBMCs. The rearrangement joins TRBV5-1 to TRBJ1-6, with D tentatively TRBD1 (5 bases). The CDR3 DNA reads TGCGCCAGCAGCTTCGACAGCGACAATTCACCCCTCCACTTT. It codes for CASSFDSDNSPLHF. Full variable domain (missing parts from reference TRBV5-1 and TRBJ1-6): KAGVTQTPRYLIKTRGQQVTLSCSPISGHRSVSWYQQTPGQGLQFLFEYFSETQRNKGNFPGRFSGRQFSNSRSEMNVSTLELGDSALYLCASSFDSDNSPLHFGNGTRLTVT.